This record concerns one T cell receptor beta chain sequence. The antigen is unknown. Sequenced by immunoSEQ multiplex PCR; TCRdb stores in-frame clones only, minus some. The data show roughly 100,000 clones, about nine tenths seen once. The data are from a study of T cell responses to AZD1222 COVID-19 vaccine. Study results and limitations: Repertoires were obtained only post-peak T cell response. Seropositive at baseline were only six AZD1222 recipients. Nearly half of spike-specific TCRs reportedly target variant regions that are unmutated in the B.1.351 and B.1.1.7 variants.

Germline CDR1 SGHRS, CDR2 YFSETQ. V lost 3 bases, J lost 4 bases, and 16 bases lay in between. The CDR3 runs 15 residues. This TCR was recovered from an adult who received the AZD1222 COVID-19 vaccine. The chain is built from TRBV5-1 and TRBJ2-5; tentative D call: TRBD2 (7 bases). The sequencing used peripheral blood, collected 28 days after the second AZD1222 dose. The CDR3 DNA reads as TGCGCCAGCAGCTCCCTTACGGGGGGCGCAGAGACCCAGTACTTC. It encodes CASSSLTGGAETQYF.